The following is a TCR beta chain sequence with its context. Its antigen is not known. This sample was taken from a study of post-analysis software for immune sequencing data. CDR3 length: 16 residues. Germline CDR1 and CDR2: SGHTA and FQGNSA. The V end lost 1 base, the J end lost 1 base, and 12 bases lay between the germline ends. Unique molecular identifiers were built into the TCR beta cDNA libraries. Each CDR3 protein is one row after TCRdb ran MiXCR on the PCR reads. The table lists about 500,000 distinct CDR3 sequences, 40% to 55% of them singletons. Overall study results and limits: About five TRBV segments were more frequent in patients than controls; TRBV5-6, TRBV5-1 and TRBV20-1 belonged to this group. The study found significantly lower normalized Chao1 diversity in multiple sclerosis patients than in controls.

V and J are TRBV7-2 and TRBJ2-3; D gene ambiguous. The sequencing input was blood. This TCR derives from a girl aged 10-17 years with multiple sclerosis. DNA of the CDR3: TGTGCCAGCAGCTTAGTTCCGGGCGGCGGCACAGATACGCAGTATTTT. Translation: CASSLVPGGGTDTQYF.